The T cell receptor beta chain described here comes from a study of T cell responses to AZD1222 COVID-19 vaccine (dated by TCRdb to 2020 to 2022). For the study in its entirety: AZD1222 recipients with second doses at about 4 weeks or about 12 weeks were pooled, because spike-specific TCR depth and breadth did not differ between schedules. Enrollment into the trials was organized by age into subgroups of 18-55, 56-69 and 70-plus years, and those subgroups contained roughly 150, 30 and 60 TCR-sequenced participants, respectively. TCR sequencing covered fewer than 250 trial participants: 200 to 210 given two doses of AZD1222 and 26 given two doses of MenACWY control vaccine. The study at large found these results: Reportedly, almost half of the unique spike-specific TCRs recognized epitopes lying outside the regions that are mutated in the B.1.351 and B.1.1.7 variants. Only a handful of AZD1222 recipients were SARS-CoV-2 seropositive at baseline, limiting conclusions about previously exposed vaccinees. Most participants were white British and females outnumbered males, and the authors suggested that clonal diversity may have been underestimated. In the small 56-69-year group, the increase in depth fell short of significance, most likely because of low power. Because no day 14 peak-response samples were available, repertoires were characterized only after the peak T cell response. The whole spike protein was spanned by vaccine-associated CD4 TCRs, and dominant responses were seen in regions 160-218 and 743-854. After two AZD1222 doses, both the breadth and the depth of spike-specific TCRs were significantly higher than at day 0 and than in MenACWY recipients.

The sample's time point label, in plain terms: baseline before first vaccination. The vaccinee samples were drawn from two UK trials, COV001 and COV002, one of which was a single-blind randomized controlled phase 2/3 trial testing AZD1222 (ChAdOx1 nCoV-19) in healthy adults. Trial participant PBMC samples were collected at day 0 and day 28 after the second dose for TCRbeta chain sequencing. The CDR3 regions of human TCRbeta chains were analyzed by immunosequencing. The source study handled its data this way. TCRs in the repertoires were matched against a reference library of SARS-CoV-2-specific TCRs that had been generated with the MIRA antigen-specificity platform. Breadth was defined as the fraction of unique TCRs that were SARS-CoV-2-associated, and depth was defined as the fraction of total T cells that were SARS-CoV-2-associated. Using the MIRA data, each spike-specific TCR was assigned both to the spike region to which the TCR was reactive and to a CD4 or CD8 class. Log10-transformed breadth and depth values were compared by one-way ANOVA with Sidak's multiple comparisons tests. TCRdb limited this immuneACCESS table to in-frame rearrangements with V and J called. A share of clones is missing; checked studies link under half to unresolved V genes, and the rest is unexplained. V and J calls and clone size are those listed in that table; D and trimming were worked out from the DNA. This sample comprises roughly 86,000 clones, more than 80% of them detected only once. The top ten clonotypes cover just over 30% of the sample.

A remark on this clone: Its antigen is not yet known. No qualities accompany the bases; no much larger clone lies one base away.

The germline V gene yields MDHEN for CDR1 and SYDVKM for CDR2. Trimming takes 7 bases from V and 5 bases from J, and the germline ends sit 18 bases apart. From its cysteine to its phenylalanine, the CDR3 spans 15 amino acids. The only DNA kept is the CDR3, 45 bases in frame from the first base. This TCR derives from an adult in good health. The input for sequencing was peripheral blood, taken on day 0 of AZD1222 vaccination. Recombination linked TRBV28 to TRBJ2-1, and perhaps TRBD1 as D gene, on 6 matching bases. The CDR3 reads as follows: CASIHRAYRHNEQFF. The bases read TGTGCCAGCATCCACAGGGCATATAGACACAATGAGCAGTTCTTC.